Below, 28 T cell receptor beta chains from the same sample are listed, as sequenced in a study of cytomegalovirus exposure and HLA in healthy donors. The PCR was carried out with 60 Vbeta primers and 13 Jbeta primers. TCRdb's table, derived via immunoSEQ multiplex PCR, lists solely in-frame clones and lacks some. Of about 190,000 clones listed, roughly 90% are singletons. What was sequenced was PBMCs. Source of these receptors: a boy younger than 10 in good health and CMV-seronegative.

This clone showed up just once. The chain is built from TRBV12-5 and TRBJ2-1; TRBD2 matches at 15 bases. The J segment lost 12 bases and the V segment lost 4 bases, leaving 13 bases of the junction unmatched. The CDR3 totals 17 residues. CDR1 and CDR2 from the germline V gene are LGHNT and FRNRAP. CDR3 in amino acids: CASGSTGTSGRRRAQFF. DNA of the CDR3: TGTGCTAGTGGTTCTACCGGGACTAGCGGGAGGAGAAGGGCGCAGTTCTTC.

The rearrangement joins TRBV5-4 to TRBJ1-2; 12 bases line up with TRBD1. The V segment lost 3 bases and the J segment 0 bases; nucleotides outside the gene matches: 6. Germline CDR1 SGHNT, CDR2 YYREEE (reference sequence). This CDR3 is built from 17 residues. CDR3 protein: CASSSGQGAVANYGYTF. CDR3 coding DNA: TGTGCCAGCAGCTCGGGACAGGGGGCCGTTGCTAACTATGGCTACACCTTC.

The chain has TRBV4-1 and TRBJ1-5; 7 bases line up with TRBD1. The CDR3 runs 15 residues. After removal of 3 bases from V and 3 bases from J, the junction contained 5 bases not matched to a gene. The germline V gene encodes CDR1 MGHRA and CDR2 YSYEKL. CDR3 coding DNA: TGCGCCAGCAGCCAGGTGACAGGGTCCAATCAGCCCCAGCATTTT. The encoded protein is CASSQVTGSNQPQHF.

The chain links TRBV5-1 to TRBJ2-3, with TRBD1 matching 9 bases. Germline lookup yields CDR1 SGHRS and CDR2 YFSETQ. The CDR3 loop spans 15 amino acids. With 6 bases clipped from V and 3 bases from J, the junction kept 8 bases outside the gene matches. The CDR3 sequence: CASTRDRDGTDTQYF. Written as DNA, the CDR3 is TGCGCCAGCACCAGGGACAGGGACGGGACAGATACGCAGTATTTT.

V and J are TRBV9 and TRBJ2-5, with TRBD2 identical over 9 bases. CDR1 is SGDLS and CDR2 is YYNGEE in the germline V gene. The CDR3 runs 15 residues. The junction had 6 bases not matched to a gene; V was cut back by 3 bases and J by 3 bases. This CDR3 reads CASSATPSGEETQYF. The CDR3 DNA reads as TGTGCCAGCAGCGCTACGCCTAGCGGGGAAGAGACCCAGTACTTC.

This clone was found a few times. The V gene is TRBV19, the J gene TRBJ2-3; 10 positions match TRBD2. The CDR3 is made up of 14 amino acids. After removal of 6 bases from V and 5 bases from J, the junction contained 5 bases not matched to a gene. In germline, CDR1 is LNHDA, CDR2 SQIVND (reference sequence). The CDR3 region has the DNA TGTGCCAGTAGCAAGCGGGGGGGCGGAGATACGCAGTATTTT. It translates to CASSKRGGGDTQYF.

The CDR3 sequence: CASSLRRDPGELFF. CDR3 coding DNA: TGCGCCAGCAGCTTACGCAGGGATCCCGGGGAGCTGTTTTTT. The V and J genes are TRBV5-1 and TRBJ2-2, with D perhaps TRBD1 (5 bases). With 2 bases removed from V and 6 bases from J, the gap between germline ends came to 11 bases. The germline gives CDR1 SGHRS, CDR2 YFSETQ. The CDR3 covers 14 residues.

The genes are TRBV5-1 and TRBJ2-1; 13 bases match TRBD2. The germline V gene encodes CDR1 SGHRS and CDR2 YFSETQ. Trimming cost V 4 bases and J 6 bases; bases outside gene matches: 4. The CDR3 runs to 15 residues. Here the CDR3 reads CASSVLAGGANEQFF. CDR3 sequence (DNA): TGCGCCAGCAGCGTACTAGCGGGAGGGGCCAATGAGCAGTTCTTC.

The V and J genes are TRBV27 and TRBJ2-2; D possibly corresponds to TRBD2 (6 bases). Germline lookup yields CDR1 MNHEY and CDR2 SMNVEV (reference sequence). This CDR3 has 16 amino acids. V dropped 6 bases and J dropped 2 bases, with 16 bases sitting between them. CDR3 amino acids: CASRRGIAVNTGELFF. The CDR3, as DNA: TGTGCCAGCAGAAGAGGTATAGCGGTTAACACCGGGGAGCTGTTTTTT.

This clone appeared once. J is TRBJ2-7 and V is TRBV28; 9 bases match TRBD1. The trim removed 5 bases at V and 3 bases at J, leaving 11 bases unmatched. Germline CDR1 is MDHEN and CDR2 is SYDVKM. CDR3 size: 16 residues. CDR3: CASSLTSGTGNYEQYF. CDR3 nucleotide sequence: TGTGCCAGCAGTCTGACGTCCGGGACAGGGAACTACGAGCAGTACTTC.

The chain combines TRBV28 with TRBJ2-2, with 8 positions matching TRBD2. V shed 8 bases, J shed 5 bases, and the junction held 4 bases outside the gene matches. The CDR3 spans 13 residues. Germline values: CDR1 MDHEN, CDR2 SYDVKM. CDR3 nucleotides: TGTGCCAGCTGGACTAGCCCAACCGGGGAGCTGTTTTTT. Amino acid sequence: CASWTSPTGELFF.

In DNA form, the CDR3 reads TGCGCCAGCAGCCAGACAGCCGGGGAGCTGTTTTTT. Translation gives CASSQTAGELFF. This sequence joins TRBV4-1 and TRBJ2-2, with D possibly TRBD1 on 5 matching bases. The V gene's germline CDR1 is MGHRA and CDR2 YSYEKL. V lost 3 bases, J lost 6 bases, and 5 bases lay in between. This CDR3 comprises 12 residues.

The rearrangement links TRBV11-2 to TRBJ2-5; 9 nucleotides align to TRBD2. The germline CDR1 and CDR2 sequences are SGHAT and FQNNGV. Trimming removed 1 base from V and 2 bases from J; junction bases left unmatched: 8. The CDR3 consists of 17 residues. The CDR3 coding sequence is TGTGCCAGCAGCTTAGCGTTGGCGGGAGGGATACAAGAGACCCAGTACTTC. This translates into CASSLALAGGIQETQYF.

This sequence joins TRBV27 and TRBJ2-1; 7 bases map to TRBD1. Germline CDR1 is MNHEY and CDR2 is SMNVEV (reference sequence). The V and J ends lost 2 bases and 1 base, in that order; junction bases with no gene match: 5. This CDR3 is 16 amino acids long. CDR3 sequence: CASSLAGRGSYNEQFF. The CDR3 bases are TGTGCCAGCAGTTTAGCGGGCAGGGGGTCCTACAATGAGCAGTTCTTC.

The gene calls are TRBV9 and TRBJ2-7, with D possibly matching TRBD2 (5 bases). V shed 0 bases and J shed 0 bases, with 7 bases lying between them. Germline CDR1 and CDR2: SGDLS and YYNGEE. The CDR3 contains 14 residues. The CDR3 sequence is CASSVASGSYEQYF. The DNA for the CDR3 is TGTGCCAGCAGCGTAGCCAGCGGCTCCTACGAGCAGTACTTC.

The CDR3 nucleotides read TGTGCCAGCAGGGAGACGGAGGGGCGAAATCAGCCCCAGCATTTT. This translates into CASRETEGRNQPQHF. The chain has TRBV2 and TRBJ1-5, with TRBD1 as a possible D gene (5 bases). Per the germline V gene, CDR1 is SNHLY and CDR2 is FYNNEI. Trimming cost V 6 bases and J 4 bases, with 16 bases left between them. The CDR3 sequence is 15 residues long.

CDR3 coding DNA: TGCGCCAGCAGGGCGACAGGGTTGGGGATGAACACTGAAGCTTTCTTT. Its translation is CASRATGLGMNTEAFF. The J gene is TRBJ1-1, the V gene TRBV5-1; 7 positions agree with TRBD1. CDR1 is SGHRS, CDR2 YFSETQ, per germline. The CDR3 covers 16 residues. V lost 5 bases and J lost 0; bases outside the gene matches: 10.

The CDR3 here is CASSGGGGFEAFF. The CDR3 region has the DNA TGTGCCAGCAGCGGGGGGGGAGGGTTCGAAGCTTTCTTT. This chain joins TRBV9 and TRBJ1-1; the D gene is possibly TRBD1 (5 bases). Per germline, CDR1 SGDLS and CDR2 YYNGEE. This CDR3 is built from 13 residues. Trimming removed 3 bases at V and 8 bases at J, with 14 bases between.

The chain links TRBV4-2 to TRBJ2-7; possibly TRBD2 for D (6 bases). The CDR3 has 16 residues. Germline lookup yields CDR1 LGHNA and CDR2 YNFKEQ. Trimming took off 0 bases at V and 1 base at J, with 13 bases between the two ends. The CDR3 is CASSQDPASVSYEQYF. As DNA, the CDR3 is TGTGCCAGCAGCCAAGATCCGGCTAGCGTATCCTACGAGCAGTACTTC.

This rearrangement joins TRBV30 to TRBJ2-3, with 10 positions matching TRBD2. The trim removed 2 bases at V and 0 bases at J, leaving 8 bases unmatched. Germline loops: CDR1 GTSNPN, CDR2 SVGIG (reference sequence). This CDR3 comprises 17 residues. The CDR3 DNA is TGTGCCTGGAGTTCGTTAGCGGGAGGCACCAGCACAGATACGCAGTATTTT. Translation gives CAWSSLAGGTSTDTQYF.

This chain links TRBV7-3 with TRBJ2-2, with 9 bases lining up with TRBD1. The CDR3 is 15 residues long. CDR1 and CDR2 (germline): SGHTA, FQGTGA. The trim removed 5 bases at V and 4 bases at J, leaving 5 bases unmatched. DNA of the CDR3: TGTGCCAGCAGCATAGCGACAGGGGGCACCGGGGAGCTGTTTTTT. This codes for CASSIATGGTGELFF.

V gene TRBV30 combines with J gene TRBJ1-6; no definite D call. The length of the CDR3 is 15 residues. In germline, CDR1 is GTSNPN, CDR2 SVGIG (reference sequence). The V end lost 5 bases, the J end lost 4 bases, and 15 bases lay between the germline ends. In DNA form, the CDR3 reads TGTGCCTGGGAGAGGCAGCCGAATTATAATTCACCCCTCCACTTT. Translating gives CAWERQPNYNSPLHF.

The chain employs TRBV27 and TRBJ2-7, with 11 bases fitting TRBD2. Germline V gene sequence: CDR1 MNHEY, CDR2 SMNVEV (reference sequence). The CDR3 sequence is 16 residues long. The V gene end was trimmed by 3 bases and the J gene end by 2 bases; junction bases not matched to a gene: 6. This chain's CDR3 is CASSLDTGLAAYEQYF. DNA of the CDR3: TGTGCCAGCAGTTTGGACACGGGACTAGCGGCCTACGAGCAGTACTTC.

The CDR3 loop reads CASSLEGGALIAFF. The CDR3 DNA reads as TGTGCCAGCAGCTTAGAAGGGGGGGCATTGATAGCTTTCTTT. The chain couples TRBV7-9 to TRBJ1-1; possibly TRBD1 for D (6 bases). This CDR3 has 14 amino acids. V was shortened by 1 base and J by 10 bases, with 16 bases between the two germline ends. From germline, CDR1 is SEHNR and CDR2 FQNEAQ (reference sequence).

The chain recombines TRBV28 with TRBJ2-3, with D possibly TRBD2 on 6 matching bases. CDR3 length equals 12 residues. V was cut by 9 bases and J by 2 bases, with 9 bases left in between. Germline V gene data show CDR1 as MDHEN and CDR2 as SYDVKM. The CDR3 nucleotides are TGTGCCAGTTTAGCGGACACAGATACGCAGTATTTT. It specifies CASLADTDTQYF.

The gene calls are TRBV29-1 and TRBJ1-4, with 10 bases that match TRBD1. The CDR3 is made up of 14 amino acids. From germline, CDR1 is SQVTM and CDR2 ANQGSEA. The V segment lost 5 bases and the J segment 4 bases; nucleotides outside the gene matches: 4. The CDR3 bases are TGCAGCGTTTGGACAGGGGGTGGTAATGAAAAACTGTTTTTT. It yields the protein CSVWTGGGNEKLFF.

The genes are TRBV15 and TRBJ2-3; 7 nucleotides line up with TRBD1. The CDR3 consists of 18 residues. V lost 0 bases, J lost 4 bases, and 13 bases stayed unmatched. Looked up from germline, CDR1 is LNHNV and CDR2 is YYDKDF (reference sequence). For the CDR3, the DNA is TGTGCCACCAGCAGAGACCACCGACAGGGTGAGGGCGCAGATACGCAGTATTTT. This codes for CATSRDHRQGEGADTQYF.

This chain connects TRBV27 to TRBJ1-2; TRBD1 agrees at 7 bases. Trimming at V came to 0 bases and at J to 4 bases, leaving 2 bases not matched to a gene. Germline CDR1 reads MNHEY; CDR2 reads SMNVEV (reference sequence). The CDR3 spans 14 residues. The chain's CDR3 is CASSLSGQRYGYTF. CDR3 in DNA: TGTGCCAGCAGTTTATCGGGACAGCGCTATGGCTACACCTTC.